This TCR beta chain was profiled in a study of T cell repertoires in ileal Crohn's disease. The wider study: The M6 sample came from neoterminal ileum during colonoscopy after surgery. Study-wide results and limits: Sorted CD8 T cells held more high-frequency clones than CD4. Within the first postoperative year, endoscopy came at median about 7.3 months. Clonal expansions were more frequent in active smokers than non-smokers at surgery.

Method: immunoSEQ multiplex PCR; TCRdb's copy keeps in-frame clones and lacks some. The data hold tens of thousands of clones, with less than 90% observed a single time. Note on this clone: Its antigen is not known.

Described time point: neoterminal ileum biopsy at postoperative endoscopy, about 6 months after surgery. Germline loops: CDR1 MNHEY, CDR2 SMNVEV (reference sequence). V lost 3 bases and J lost 6, with 15 bases in between. The CDR3 covers 16 residues. The receptor was isolated from an adult with Crohn's disease. Material for sequencing was ileal tissue. V and J are TRBV27 and TRBJ1-6, with a possible D match to TRBD1 (5 bases). In DNA, the CDR3 is TGTGCCAGCAGTTTGATCGGTGGGCAGGGTAATTCACCCCTCCACTTT. As protein: CASSLIGGQGNSPLHF.